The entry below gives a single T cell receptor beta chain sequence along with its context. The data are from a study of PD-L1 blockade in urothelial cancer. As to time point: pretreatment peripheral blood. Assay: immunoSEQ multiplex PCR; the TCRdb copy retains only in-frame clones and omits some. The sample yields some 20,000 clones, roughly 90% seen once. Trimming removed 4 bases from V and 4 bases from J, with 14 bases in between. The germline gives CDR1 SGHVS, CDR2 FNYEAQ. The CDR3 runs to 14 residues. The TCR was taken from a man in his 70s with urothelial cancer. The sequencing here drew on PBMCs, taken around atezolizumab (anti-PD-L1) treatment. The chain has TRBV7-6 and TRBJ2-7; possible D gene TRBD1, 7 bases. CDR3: CASSSVRGAYEQYF. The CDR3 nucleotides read TGTGCCAGCAGCTCCGTCAGGGGGGCTTACGAGCAGTACTTC.